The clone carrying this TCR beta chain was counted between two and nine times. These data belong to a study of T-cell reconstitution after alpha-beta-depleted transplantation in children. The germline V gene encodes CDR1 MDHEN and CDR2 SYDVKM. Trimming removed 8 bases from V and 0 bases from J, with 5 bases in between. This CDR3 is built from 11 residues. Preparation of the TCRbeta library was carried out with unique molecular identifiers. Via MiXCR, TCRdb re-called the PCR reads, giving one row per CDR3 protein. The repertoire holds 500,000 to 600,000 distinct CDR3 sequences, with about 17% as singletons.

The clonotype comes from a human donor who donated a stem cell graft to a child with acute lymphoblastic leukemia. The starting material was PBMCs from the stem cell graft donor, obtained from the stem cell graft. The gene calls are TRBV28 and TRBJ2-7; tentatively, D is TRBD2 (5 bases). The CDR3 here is CASGSSYEQYF. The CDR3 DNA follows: TGTGCCAGCGGGAGCTCCTACGAGCAGTACTTC.